Listed here are 26 T cell receptor beta chains from one sample, sequenced in a study of cytomegalovirus exposure and HLA in healthy donors. The repertoire was sequenced with immunoSEQ multiplex PCR; TCRdb's copy has only in-frame clones and lacks some. The data contain about 330,000 clones, 86% of them seen just once; the ten biggest clones take up around 0.84%. Source material: PBMCs. The receptors derive from a young woman in good health and CMV-seronegative.

Regarding this clone: At the DNA level, this CDR3 is encoded by other sequences in the same sample as well. The CDR3 loop reads CASSPPAGSYEQYF. DNA of the CDR3: TGTGCCAGCTCACCACCAGCTGGCTCCTACGAGCAGTACTTC. This chain connects TRBV18 to TRBJ2-7; D not certain. V dropped 0 bases and J dropped 0 bases, with 6 bases sitting between them. The germline gives CDR1 KGHSH, CDR2 LQKENI. The CDR3 sequence is 14 residues long.

The chain has TRBV27 and TRBJ2-1; D may be TRBD2 (6 bases). Germline loops: CDR1 MNHEY, CDR2 SMNVEV (reference sequence). The CDR3 extends over 12 amino acids. Trimming pared 6 bases from V and 10 bases from J, leaving 13 bases between. CDR3 loop: CASSTGGAEQFF. In DNA form, the CDR3 reads TGTGCCAGCAGCACCGGGGGAGCGGAGCAGTTCTTC.

The gene calls are TRBV19 and TRBJ2-7, with 7 bases fitting TRBD2. With V trimmed by 10 bases and J by 7 bases, 16 bases remained unmatched. The CDR3 extends over 14 amino acids. Germline V lookup: CDR1 LNHDA, CDR2 SQIVND (reference sequence). The CDR3 spells CATSPGGGPQEQYF. The CDR3 DNA reads as TGTGCCACCTCCCCCGGGGGAGGGCCTCAGGAGCAGTACTTC.

V usage is TRBV11-1 and J usage is TRBJ1-4, with D tentatively TRBD1 (5 bases). CDR1 is SGHAT and CDR2 is FQDESV in the germline V gene (reference sequence). Trimming stripped 3 bases from V and 8 bases from J, with 13 bases between. The length of the CDR3 is 14 residues. The CDR3 coding sequence is TGTGCCAGCAGCTTCCAACCATCAGGGGAAAAACTGTTTTTT. This encodes CASSFQPSGEKLFF.

This chain joins TRBV5-3 and TRBJ1-5; possible D gene TRBD1, 5 bases. Being an ORF, TRBV5-3 has a function that is uncertain. CDR3 length equals 16 residues. The germline V and J ends were trimmed by 7 bases and 0 bases, with 17 bases remaining between them. CDR3 sequence (DNA): TGTGCCAGACACCCCAGCAGGGCCTATAGCAATCAGCCCCAGCATTTT. Amino acids: CARHPSRAYSNQPQHF.

The CDR3 DNA sequence: TGTGCCAGCAGCTCGAGGACTAGCAGCTCCTACGAGCAGTACTTC. Residues: CASSSRTSSSYEQYF. The V and J genes are TRBV7-8 and TRBJ2-7, with 8 bases matching TRBD2. The CDR3 contains 15 residues. After removal of 4 bases from V and 0 bases from J, the junction contained 5 bases not matched to a gene. Germline V gives CDR1 SGHVS, CDR2 FQNEAQ.

This clone turned up a few times. The V gene is TRBV19, the J gene TRBJ1-5, with D possibly TRBD1 on 6 matching bases. Between the trimmed V and J ends, which lost 6 bases and 5 bases, there was a span of 11 bases. Germline CDR1 and CDR2: LNHDA and SQIVND (reference sequence). There are 13 residues in the CDR3. CDR3 in DNA: TGTGCCAGTAGCGTACAGGGCGATCAGCCCCAGCATTTT. It is translated as CASSVQGDQPQHF.

The gene calls are TRBV27 and TRBJ2-7; 9 bases are shared with TRBD2. The CDR3 sequence is 16 residues long. Losses at the gene ends were 0 bases for V and 3 bases for J; bases not matched to a gene: 6. Per the germline V gene, CDR1 is MNHEY and CDR2 is SMNVEV (reference sequence). The CDR3 bases are TGTGCCAGCAGTTTATCGGAGACTAGCGGTTTCTACGAGCAGTACTTC. As protein: CASSLSETSGFYEQYF.

This clone was detected only once. The V and J genes are TRBV19 and TRBJ1-4; TRBD1 agrees at 9 bases. The germline V gene encodes CDR1 LNHDA and CDR2 SQIVND (reference sequence). There are 14 residues in the CDR3. V trimming: 5 bases; J trimming: 6 bases; junction bases outside the gene matches: 4. This chain's CDR3 is CASSDYRGHEKLFF. DNA for the CDR3: TGTGCCAGTAGTGATTACAGGGGGCATGAAAAACTGTTTTTT.

This clone was counted once. This sequence joins TRBV4-2 and TRBJ2-2; unclear D gene. Trimming shortened V by 5 bases and J by 6 bases, and 10 bases separated the two germline ends. Looked up from germline, CDR1 is LGHNA and CDR2 is YNFKEQ. The CDR3 sequence is 13 residues long. CDR3 bases: TGTGCCAGCAGCTCCAGTATTTCCGGGGAGCTGTTTTTT. Its protein is CASSSSISGELFF.

V gene TRBV7-9 combines with J gene TRBJ2-7, with TRBD1 as a possible D gene (5 bases). This CDR3 has 13 amino acids. Germline CDR1 reads SEHNR; CDR2 reads FQNEAQ (reference sequence). V was clipped by 3 bases and J by 1 base, with 7 bases between them. The CDR3 sequence is CASSFDSSYEQYF. Written as DNA, the CDR3 is TGTGCCAGCAGCTTCGACAGTTCCTACGAGCAGTACTTC.

The chain is built from TRBV2 and TRBJ1-3; D gene ambiguous. The CDR3 sequence is 14 residues long. The V and J ends lost 10 bases and 0 bases respectively, with 13 bases between them. Germline V gene lookup returns CDR1 SNHLY and CDR2 FYNNEI. CDR3 residues: CANQQFGSGNTIYF. The CDR3 bases are TGTGCCAATCAACAGTTTGGCTCTGGAAACACCATATATTTT.

The chain uses TRBV28 and TRBJ2-6; perhaps TRBD1 as D (6 bases). Germline values: CDR1 MDHEN, CDR2 SYDVKM. The CDR3 is 16 amino acids. V shed 2 bases and J shed 2 bases, with 10 bases lying between them. CDR3 nucleotide sequence: TGTGCCAGCAGTTTAGCAGGGGAAGCTGGGGCCAACGTCCTGACTTTC. It translates to CASSLAGEAGANVLTF.

The CDR3 DNA reads as TGCGCCAGCAGCTTCCGACAGGGATTTAACACCGGGGAGCTGTTTTTT. Translation gives CASSFRQGFNTGELFF. This sequence joins TRBV5-1 and TRBJ2-2; 7 bases align to TRBD1. The CDR3 length is 16 residues. CDR1 is SGHRS, CDR2 YFSETQ, per germline. V lost 2 bases to trimming and J lost 2 bases; unmatched junction nucleotides: 6.

The CDR3 loop reads CASSDDRGGQPQHF. DNA for the CDR3: TGTGCCAGCAGTGACGACAGGGGAGGTCAGCCCCAGCATTTT. V and J are TRBV6-5 and TRBJ1-5, with TRBD1 matching over 8 bases. Germline V gene data show CDR1 as MNHEY and CDR2 as SVGAGI. This CDR3 is 14 amino acids long. The junction had 6 bases not matched to a gene; V was cut back by 5 bases and J by 6 bases.

This clone has more than one count but fewer than ten. The rearrangement joins TRBV19 to TRBJ1-3; D uncertain. The V gene lost 5 bases and the J gene lost 8 bases, with 16 bases spanning the gap. From germline, CDR1 is LNHDA and CDR2 SQIVND (reference sequence). CDR3 length: 14 amino acids. This CDR3 reads CASSAWETVDTIYF. The DNA for the CDR3 is TGTGCCAGTAGTGCCTGGGAGACGGTAGACACCATATATTTT.

In DNA form, the CDR3 reads TGTGCCAGCAGCTTACAGGGTGCCTCTGGAAACACCATATATTTT. The encoded protein is CASSLQGASGNTIYF. The chain carries TRBV7-9 and TRBJ1-3; possibly TRBD1 for D (5 bases). The V end lost 2 bases, the J end lost 0 bases, and 8 bases lay between the germline ends. From germline, CDR1 is SEHNR and CDR2 FQNEAQ (reference sequence). The CDR3 extends over 15 amino acids. The full variable domain, its missing parts supplied by reference TRBV7-9 and TRBJ1-3, is DTGVSQNPRHKITKRGQNVTFRCDPISEHNRLYWYRQTLGQGPEFLTYFQNEAQLEKSRLLSDRFSAERPKGSFSTLEIQRTEQGDSAMYLCASSLQGASGNTIYFGEGSWLTVV.

The chain combines TRBV25-1 with TRBJ2-7, with a weak D call TRBD1 (5 bases). CDR1 is MGHDK and CDR2 is SYGVNS in the germline V gene. Trimming stripped 1 base from V and 4 bases from J, with 17 bases between. The CDR3 totals 16 residues. CDR3 sequence (DNA): TGTGCCAGCAGTGAATCCACAGTATGGGGCGGATACGAGCAGTACTTC. This encodes CASSESTVWGGYEQYF.

This rearrangement joins TRBV19 to TRBJ1-1; D perhaps matches TRBD1 (5 bases). CDR1 is LNHDA and CDR2 is SQIVND in the germline V gene (reference sequence). Trimming stripped 3 bases from V and 1 base from J, with 15 bases between. The CDR3 totals 16 residues. In DNA form, the CDR3 reads TGTGCCAGTAGTATTGGGGGACTGATAAAGAACACTGAAGCTTTCTTT. It codes for CASSIGGLIKNTEAFF.

The chain recombines TRBV5-1 with TRBJ2-5; the match to TRBD1 covers 11 bases. V lost 2 bases and J lost 3; bases outside the gene matches: 12. The CDR3 sequence is 18 residues long. Germline CDR1 SGHRS, CDR2 YFSETQ. The CDR3: CASSFAGTGGLREETQYF. For the CDR3, the DNA is TGCGCCAGCAGCTTTGCGGGGACAGGGGGACTGCGGGAAGAGACCCAGTACTTC.

In this sample, this clone turned up many times. As DNA, the CDR3 is TGTGCCAGCAGCTTGGTCTGGGACACCGAATCCTACGAGCAGTACTTC. Translated: CASSLVWDTESYEQYF. The chain combines TRBV5-5 with TRBJ2-7; D perhaps matches TRBD1 (6 bases). Germline CDR1 and CDR2: SGHKS and YYEKEE (reference sequence). This CDR3 is 16 amino acids long. V shed 0 bases and J shed 1 base, with 14 bases lying between them.

The chain is built from TRBV2 and TRBJ2-7, with D hard to call. Germline-derived CDR1 and CDR2 are SNHLY and FYNNEI. The V end lost 4 bases, the J end lost 1 base, and 11 bases lay between the germline ends. The CDR3 covers 14 residues. Written as DNA, the CDR3 is TGTGCCAGCAGTGTTGAAGCACTATCCTACGAGCAGTACTTC. Residues: CASSVEALSYEQYF.

The chain recombines TRBV2 with TRBJ1-1; 8 nucleotides align to TRBD1. The germline gives CDR1 SNHLY, CDR2 FYNNEI. Germline trimming cut 5 bases from V and 3 bases from J; bases unmatched to any gene: 2. The CDR3 covers 13 residues. CDR3 DNA sequence: TGTGCCAGCAGTAAGGGACAGGACACTGAAGCTTTCTTT. Translated, it gives CASSKGQDTEAFF.

This chain links TRBV6-5 with TRBJ2-5; D may be TRBD1 (6 bases). Per the germline V gene, CDR1 is MNHEY and CDR2 is SVGAGI. This CDR3 comprises 15 residues. Trimming left V 6 bases short and J 4 bases short, with 18 bases between. CDR3 protein: CASRHRVGKGETQYF. CDR3 nucleotides: TGTGCCAGCAGGCACAGGGTTGGGAAGGGAGAGACCCAGTACTTC.

The genes are TRBV4-1 and TRBJ1-5; D is undetermined. Germline-derived CDR1 and CDR2 are MGHRA and YSYEKL. The CDR3 extends over 16 amino acids. Trimming took 0 bases from V and 2 from J, leaving 11 bases between them. In DNA form, the CDR3 reads TGCGCCAGCAGCCAAGAGGGAGGGTGGGGCAATCAGCCCCAGCATTTT. Translating it yields CASSQEGGWGNQPQHF.

The rearrangement joins TRBV20-1 to TRBJ2-1, with D perhaps TRBD2 (6 bases). V was clipped by 6 bases and J by 6 bases, with 9 bases between them. The CDR3 is 11 amino acids. Germline V gives CDR1 DFQATT, CDR2 SNEGSKA (reference sequence). CDR3 bases: TGCAGTGCCACCGGGGGCAATGAGCAGTTCTTC. It yields the protein CSATGGNEQFF.